The present T cell receptor (beta chain) was sequenced within a study of CD8+ T cells in alopecia areata. Stated treatment: oral pan-JAK inhibitor, 5-10 mg twice daily. It was cDNA, reverse transcribed from extracted RNA, that served as the sequencing template. TCRdb keeps only in-frame clones here, not all; method: immunoSEQ multiplex PCR. The profile shows around 190,000 clones, 50% to 60% of them singletons. The CDR3 covers 13 residues. The germline V gene encodes CDR1 SQVTM and CDR2 ANQGSEA. The trim removed 3 bases at V and 6 bases at J, leaving 4 bases unmatched. Sample: CD4+ T cells sorted from blood, taken at week 4, from a patient treated with tofacitinib. This receptor was obtained from a human donor with alopecia areata. The chain combines TRBV29-1 with TRBJ2-7, with TRBD2 matching over 11 bases. The CDR3 region has the DNA TGCAGCGTTGAGGTAGCGGGAGGGCTCGAGCAGTACTTC. It translates to CSVEVAGGLEQYF.